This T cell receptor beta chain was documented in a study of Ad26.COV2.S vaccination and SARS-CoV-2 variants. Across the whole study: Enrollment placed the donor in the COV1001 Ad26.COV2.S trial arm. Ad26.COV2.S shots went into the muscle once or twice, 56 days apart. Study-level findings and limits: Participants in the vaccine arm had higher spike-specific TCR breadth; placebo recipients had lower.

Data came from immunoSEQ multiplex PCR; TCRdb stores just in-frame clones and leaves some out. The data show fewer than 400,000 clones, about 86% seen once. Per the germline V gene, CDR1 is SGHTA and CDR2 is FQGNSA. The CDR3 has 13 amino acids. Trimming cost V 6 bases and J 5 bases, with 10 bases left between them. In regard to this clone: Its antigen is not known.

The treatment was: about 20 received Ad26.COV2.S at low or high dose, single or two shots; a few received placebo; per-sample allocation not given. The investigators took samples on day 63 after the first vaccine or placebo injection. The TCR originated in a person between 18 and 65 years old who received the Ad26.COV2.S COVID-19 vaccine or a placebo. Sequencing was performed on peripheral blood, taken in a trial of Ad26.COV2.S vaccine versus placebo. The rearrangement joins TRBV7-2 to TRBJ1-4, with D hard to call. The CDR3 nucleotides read TGTGCCAGCAGGGCCAGTCCGAATGAAAAACTGTTTTTT. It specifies CASRASPNEKLFF.